A single sample gave rise to the 18 T cell receptor beta chains below, sequenced in a study of blood T cell repertoires in COVID-19 (dated by TCRdb to the early 2020s). The receptor library was made with the immunoSEQ multiplex PCR assay. The clones in this table, taken by TCRdb from immuneACCESS, are in-frame only. Not every clone is retained; where verified, under half of the shortfall comes from an unresolved V gene, and the cause of the rest is unknown. Counted in this sample were under 250,000 clones; 85% of them appeared once. The ten largest clones capture 4.5% to 6% of the sample. Material: peripheral blood. The receptors were gathered from a man aged 45 to 65 with COVID-19, enrolled during active disease.

This chain joins TRBV27 and TRBJ2-7; 9 bases match TRBD1. CDR1 is MNHEY and CDR2 is SMNVEV in the germline V gene (reference sequence). This CDR3 region has 13 residues. V was pared by 6 bases and J by 2 bases, with 2 bases of the junction left unmatched. Here the CDR3 reads CASRWTGAYEQYF. In nucleotides, the CDR3 is TGTGCCAGCAGATGGACAGGGGCCTACGAGCAGTACTTC.

The rearrangement uses TRBV5-1 and TRBJ2-6; 9 bases are shared with TRBD1. Germline CDR1 reads SGHRS; CDR2 reads YFSETQ. The CDR3 has 16 amino acids. The junction had 4 bases not matched to a gene; V was cut back by 2 bases and J by 4 bases. The CDR3 loop reads CASSLNRGPGANVLTF. DNA for the CDR3: TGCGCCAGCAGCTTAAACAGGGGGCCAGGGGCCAACGTCCTGACTTTC. The full variable domain, its missing parts supplied by reference TRBV5-1 and TRBJ2-6, is KAGVTQTPRYLIKTRGQQVTLSCSPISGHRSVSWYQQTPGQGLQFLFEYFSETQRNKGNFPGRFSGRQFSNSRSEMNVSTLELGDSALYLCASSLNRGPGANVLTFGAGSRLTVL.

The chain uses TRBV2 and TRBJ1-4, with 8 bases identical to TRBD1. V shed 7 bases and J 3 bases; nucleotides not matched to a gene: 7. The length of the CDR3 is 15 residues. The V gene's germline CDR1 is SNHLY and CDR2 FYNNEI. The CDR3 DNA reads TGTGCCAGCAAAAAGACAGGGGTGCCTAATGAAAAACTGTTTTTT. Its translation is CASKKTGVPNEKLFF. Supplemented by reference TRBV2 and TRBJ1-4, the full variable domain reads EPEVTQTPSHQVTQMGQEVILRCVPISNHLYFYWYRQILGQKVEFLVSFYNNEISEKSEIFDDQFSVERPDGSNFTLKIRSTKLEDSAMYFCASKKTGVPNEKLFFGSGTQLSVL.

This clone was counted a few times. This sequence joins TRBV4-1 and TRBJ2-7, with D possibly being TRBD1 (5 bases). In germline, CDR1 is MGHRA, CDR2 YSYEKL. The CDR3 runs 14 residues. Trimming took off 2 bases at V and 4 bases at J, with 12 bases between the two ends. Here the CDR3 reads CASSQYTDTYEQYF. For the CDR3, the DNA is TGCGCCAGCAGCCAATACACGGACACATACGAGCAGTACTTC.

The V call is TRBV2, the J call TRBJ2-7, with a weak D call TRBD2 (5 bases). Germline V CDR1 and CDR2: SNHLY, FYNNEI. The CDR3 covers 14 residues. Trimming took off 3 bases at V and 5 bases at J, with 14 bases between the two ends. The DNA of the CDR3 is TGTGCCAGCAGTGATGGACTCCATCACCACGAGCAGTACTTC. It yields the protein CASSDGLHHHEQYF.

The J gene is TRBJ2-2, the V gene TRBV29-1; 7 bases match TRBD1. Germline V gene data show CDR1 as SQVTM and CDR2 as ANQGSEA. The length of the CDR3 is 13 residues. With 6 bases clipped from V and 0 bases from J, the junction kept 1 base outside the gene matches. The CDR3 DNA follows: TGCAGCGTCGACAGGGCGAACACCGGGGAGCTGTTTTTT. Protein: CSVDRANTGELFF.

The V call is TRBV28, the J call TRBJ2-5, with TRBD2 identical over 9 bases. The CDR3 contains 17 residues. The V gene's germline CDR1 is MDHEN and CDR2 SYDVKM. Unmatched junction bases numbered 11, after V lost 4 bases and J lost 2 bases. CDR3 coding DNA: TGTGCCAGCAGTTCCCCGGAGAGCGGGGGGCTACAAGAGACCCAGTACTTC. Encoded protein: CASSSPESGGLQETQYF.

The chain links TRBV7-8 to TRBJ2-2, with 10 bases aligning to TRBD1. Trimming at V came to 1 base and at J to 7 bases, leaving 3 bases not matched to a gene. CDR1 is SGHVS and CDR2 is FQNEAQ in the germline V gene. CDR3 length equals 15 residues. Here the CDR3 reads CASSLGQGAVGELFF. The DNA for the CDR3 is TGTGCCAGCAGCTTAGGACAGGGGGCCGTCGGGGAGCTGTTTTTT.

Concerning this clone: One junction end does not reproduce the germline sequence, and a read error may be involved. This chain links TRBV20-1 with TRBJ2-1; D is ambiguous. CDR3 length equals 10 residues. CDR1 is DFQATT, CDR2 SNEGSKA, per germline (reference sequence). CDR3 coding DNA: TGCAGTGCTAGGTATAATGTGCAGTTCTTC. It yields the protein CSARYNVQFF.

The chain couples TRBV9 to TRBJ1-3, with 8 bases fitting TRBD1. CDR1 is SGDLS, CDR2 YYNGEE, per germline. V lost 4 bases, J lost 0 bases, and 6 bases stayed unmatched. The CDR3 runs to 16 residues. The CDR3 spells CASSTQGATSGNTIYF. Written as DNA, the CDR3 is TGTGCCAGCAGCACTCAGGGGGCGACCTCTGGAAACACCATATATTTT. The full variable domain, its missing parts supplied by reference TRBV9 and TRBJ1-3, is DSGVTQTPKHLITATGQRVTLRCSPRSGDLSVYWYQQSLDQGLQFLIQYYNGEERAKGNILERFSAQQFPDLHSELNLSSLELGDSALYFCASSTQGATSGNTIYFGEGSWLTVV.

The V call is TRBV7-6, the J call TRBJ2-1; D may be TRBD1 (5 bases). Trimming removed 5 bases at V and 0 bases at J, with 17 bases between. This CDR3 is built from 17 residues. Germline V gene data show CDR1 as SGHVS and CDR2 as FNYEAQ. CDR3 coding DNA: TGTGCCAGCAGCCCACACTTACAGGAGAGCTCCTACAATGAGCAGTTCTTC. Its protein product is CASSPHLQESSYNEQFF. Supplemented by reference TRBV7-6 and TRBJ2-1, the full variable domain reads GAGVSQSPRYKVTKRGQDVALRCDPISGHVSLYWYRQALGQGPEFLTYFNYEAQQDKSGLPNDRFSAERPEGSISTLTIQRTEQRDSAMYRCASSPHLQESSYNEQFFGPGTRLTVL.

The V and J genes are TRBV24-1 and TRBJ2-3; D is perhaps TRBD2 (5 bases). The CDR3 totals 17 residues. CDR1 and CDR2 from the germline V gene are KGHDR and SFDVKD. Deletions cut 4 bases from V and 6 bases from J, with 22 bases between. CDR3 nucleotide sequence: TGTGCCACCAGTGACCCCGTCGGAGGCGCCGGTGAGGATACGCAGTATTTT. Translating it yields CATSDPVGGAGEDTQYF.

The chain links TRBV18 to TRBJ1-6; D not resolved. The CDR3 is made up of 15 amino acids. Germline loops: CDR1 KGHSH, CDR2 LQKENI. Between the trimmed V and J ends, which lost 3 bases and 4 bases, there was a span of 10 bases. The CDR3 DNA reads TGTGCCAGCTCACCGCTCGACACGTATAATTCACCCCTCCACTTT. As protein: CASSPLDTYNSPLHF.

This clone was picked up one time. The chain joins TRBV5-1 to TRBJ2-3, with 8 positions matching TRBD2. V was clipped by 4 bases and J by 0 bases; unmatched bases: 4. Germline V CDR1 and CDR2: SGHRS, YFSETQ. The CDR3 sequence is 15 residues long. This chain's CDR3 is CASSPGGESTDTQYF. The DNA of the CDR3 is TGCGCCAGCAGCCCCGGGGGGGAGAGCACAGATACGCAGTATTTT.

The V call is TRBV30, the J call TRBJ2-3; perhaps TRBD2 as D (7 bases). Germline assignment: CDR1 GTSNPN and CDR2 SVGIG (reference sequence). Trimming removed 6 bases from V and 6 bases from J, with 19 bases in between. This CDR3 spans 14 amino acids. CDR3 residues: CACPQGGGGDTQYF. CDR3 sequence (DNA): TGTGCCTGCCCCCAAGGGGGAGGGGGTGATACGCAGTATTTT.

The chain recombines TRBV7-2 with TRBJ2-6; D possibly corresponds to TRBD2 (5 bases). The germline V gene has CDR1 SGHTA and CDR2 FQGNSA. There are 15 residues in the CDR3. The V and J ends lost 0 bases and 3 bases respectively, with 6 bases between them. The chain's CDR3 is CASSLARVGANVLTF. CDR3 DNA sequence: TGTGCCAGCAGCTTAGCGAGGGTTGGGGCCAACGTCCTGACTTTC.

The chain employs TRBV4-1 and TRBJ2-7, with no clear D. The length of the CDR3 is 16 residues. Germline CDR1 MGHRA, CDR2 YSYEKL. Trimming stripped 5 bases from V and 2 bases from J, with 19 bases between. As DNA, the CDR3 is TGCGCCAGCAGCTCAAGGTCACAGCCCATCCCCTACGAGCAGTACTTC. This encodes CASSSRSQPIPYEQYF.

The chain combines TRBV7-9 with TRBJ2-2; a possible D gene is TRBD1 (6 bases). Trimming left V 0 bases short and J 4 bases short, with 9 bases between. This CDR3 has 15 residues. Germline-derived CDR1 and CDR2 are SEHNR and FQNEAQ (reference sequence). In DNA form, the CDR3 reads TGTGCCAGCAGCTTAGCGCAGGGGTTCACCGGGGAGCTGTTTTTT. This translates into CASSLAQGFTGELFF.